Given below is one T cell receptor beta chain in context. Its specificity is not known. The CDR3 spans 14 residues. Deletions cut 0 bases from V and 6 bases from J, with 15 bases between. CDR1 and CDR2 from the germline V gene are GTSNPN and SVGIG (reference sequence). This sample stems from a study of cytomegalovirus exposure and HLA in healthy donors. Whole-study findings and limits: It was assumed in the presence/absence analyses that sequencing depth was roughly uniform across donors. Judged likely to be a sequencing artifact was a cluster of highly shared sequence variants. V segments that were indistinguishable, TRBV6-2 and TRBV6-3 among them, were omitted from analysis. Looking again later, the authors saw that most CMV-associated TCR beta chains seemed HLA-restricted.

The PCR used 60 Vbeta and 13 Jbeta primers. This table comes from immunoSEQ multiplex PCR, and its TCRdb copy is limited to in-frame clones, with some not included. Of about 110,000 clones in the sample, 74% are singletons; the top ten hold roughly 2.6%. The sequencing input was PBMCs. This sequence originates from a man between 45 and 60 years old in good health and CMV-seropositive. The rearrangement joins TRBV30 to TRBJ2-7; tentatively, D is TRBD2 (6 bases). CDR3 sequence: CAWSVPTRGGEQYF. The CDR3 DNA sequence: TGTGCCTGGAGTGTACCCACGCGGGGAGGCGAGCAGTACTTC.